Following are 24 T cell receptor beta chains from one sample sequenced in a study of T cells after yellow fever vaccination (dated by TCRdb to between 2018 and 2021). Preparation of the library involved 5' RACE. TCRdb lists the instrument as Illumina NovaSeq 6000. The raw public data were reprocessed by TCRdb itself: fastp quality trimming at Q25, MiXCR clonotype calling, in-frame beta chains only. Every distinct CDR3 protein forms one entry, paired with its most common genes and DNA. Counted in this sample were hundreds of thousands of distinct CDR3 sequences; roughly a sixth of them appeared once. The ten largest clones represent over 15% of the sample. The sample's treatment or condition label, decoded: live attenuated yellow fever vaccine strain. The sequencing used PBMCs, collected before the yellow fever booster vaccination. Receptor source: a young man who received the YFV17D yellow fever vaccine.

A few counts support this clonotype. The gene calls are TRBV5-6 and TRBJ1-3, with unresolved D. The CDR3 runs to 15 residues. V was clipped by 2 bases and J by 1 base, with 10 bases between them. Per germline, CDR1 SGHDT and CDR2 YYEEEE. For the CDR3, the DNA is TGTGCCAGCAGCTTTGGTATAGATTCTGGAAACACCATATATTTT. This translates into CASSFGIDSGNTIYF.

The CDR3 protein is CASSQEEGYTEAFF. CDR3 DNA: TGCGCCAGCAGCCAAGAGGAGGGTTACACTGAAGCTTTCTTT. This rearrangement joins TRBV4-3 to TRBJ1-1; the D is unclear. Germline loops: CDR1 LGHNA, CDR2 YSLEER. This CDR3 contains 14 residues. The V and J ends lost 0 bases and 3 bases respectively, with 8 bases between them.

This clonotype was found a few times. J is TRBJ2-1 and V is TRBV6-5, with D tentatively TRBD2 (5 bases). The germline gives CDR1 MNHEY, CDR2 SVGAGI. CDR3 length: 14 residues. V shed 2 bases and J shed 10 bases, with 15 bases lying between them. As DNA, the CDR3 is TGTGCCAGCAGTTACGGCGGGCCACGCGAGGAGCAGTTCTTC. Translating gives CASSYGGPREEQFF.

This clonotype has at least ten counts. V and J are TRBV24-1 and TRBJ1-1, with D unresolved. Between the trimmed V and J ends, which lost 8 bases and 1 base, there was a span of 16 bases. The CDR3 extends over 15 amino acids. CDR1 is KGHDR and CDR2 is SFDVKD in the germline V gene. CDR3 nucleotides: TGTGCCACCACTGTATTGGGCAGATCGAACACTGAAGCTTTCTTT. This encodes CATTVLGRSNTEAFF.

This clonotype was seen a few times. The chain employs TRBV15 and TRBJ2-7; D is unresolved. Between the trimmed V and J ends, which lost 5 bases and 4 bases, there was a span of 18 bases. Germline V CDR1 and CDR2: LNHNV, YYDKDF (reference sequence). This CDR3 has 15 amino acids. The DNA of the CDR3 is TGTGCCACCAGCGGCGGACGGCTATCTAATTACGAGCAGTACTTC. This translates into CATSGGRLSNYEQYF.

J is TRBJ2-3 and V is TRBV4-3; D perhaps matches TRBD1 (5 bases). The CDR3 is 19 residues long. CDR1 and CDR2 (germline): LGHNA, YSLEER. Between the trimmed V and J ends, which lost 0 bases and 3 bases, there was a span of 22 bases. CDR3 sequence reads: CASSQELGVPNGRTDTQYF. DNA for the CDR3: TGCGCCAGCAGCCAAGAGTTAGGGGTCCCTAATGGCAGAACAGATACGCAGTATTTT.

This clonotype occurred a few times. The genes are TRBV7-9 and TRBJ2-5; 8 positions agree with TRBD1. V was pared by 5 bases and J by 6 bases, with 11 bases of the junction left unmatched. Germline V lookup: CDR1 SEHNR, CDR2 FQNEAQ (reference sequence). CDR3 length equals 15 residues. Written as DNA, the CDR3 is TGTGCCAGCAGCAAGAGGACAGGGCCAGTAAAGACCCAGTACTTC. Protein sequence: CASSKRTGPVKTQYF.

In its sample, this clonotype was seen a few times. This rearrangement joins TRBV6-4 to TRBJ1-2; weak D call: TRBD1 (5 bases). There are 14 residues in the CDR3. Trimming cost V 2 bases and J 10 bases, with 17 bases left between them. The germline V gene encodes CDR1 MRHNA and CDR2 SNTAGT. The CDR3 nucleotides read TGTGCCAGCAGTGACGGGGCAGGGAATAGTGACTACACCTTC. This codes for CASSDGAGNSDYTF.

This clonotype was detected a few times. V usage is TRBV12-3 or TRBV12-4 and J usage is TRBJ2-7, with 9 bases matching TRBD1. This CDR3 is 14 amino acids long. The J segment lost 3 bases and the V segment lost 7 bases, leaving 7 bases of the junction unmatched. CDR3 sequence (DNA): TGTGCCAGCACCTTCGGGACAGGGAACTACGAGCAGTACTTC. Amino acid sequence: CASTFGTGNYEQYF.

In this sample, this clonotype turned up a few times. This rearrangement joins TRBV7-9 to TRBJ2-5; 10 bases align to TRBD2. The germline CDR1 and CDR2 sequences are SEHNR and FQNEAQ (reference sequence). This CDR3 has 16 amino acids. The junction had 5 bases not matched to a gene; V was cut back by 0 bases and J by 4 bases. CDR3 bases: TGTGCCAGCAGCTTAGCGGCTAGCGGGGGCCGAGAGACCCAGTACTTC. Translating it yields CASSLAASGGRETQYF.

V and J are TRBV27 and TRBJ2-4, with D maybe TRBD1 (5 bases). Trimming left V 6 bases short and J 2 bases short, with 20 bases between. The CDR3 runs to 17 residues. Looked up from germline, CDR1 is MNHEY and CDR2 is SMNVEV (reference sequence). This CDR3 reads CASSQRWGSGTKNIQYF. The CDR3 DNA is TGTGCCAGCAGCCAAAGGTGGGGATCAGGGACCAAAAACATTCAGTACTTC.

V is TRBV15 and J is TRBJ1-6; a possible D gene is TRBD1 (5 bases). CDR3 length equals 16 residues. The germline V and J ends were trimmed by 0 bases and 10 bases, with 16 bases remaining between them. The germline V gene encodes CDR1 LNHNV and CDR2 YYDKDF (reference sequence). CDR3: CATSREGSPGLSPLHF. The CDR3 nucleotides are TGTGCCACCAGCAGAGAGGGGTCGCCAGGGTTATCACCCCTCCACTTT.

This sequence joins TRBV9 and TRBJ2-7; D not resolved. This CDR3 is built from 16 residues. Per germline, CDR1 SGDLS and CDR2 YYNGEE. The germline V and J ends were trimmed by 0 bases and 2 bases, with 15 bases remaining between them. The DNA for the CDR3 is TGTGCCAGCAGCGTAGGTTCCAGCGAAAGGACCTACGAGCAGTACTTC. This translates into CASSVGSSERTYEQYF.

There are a few counts of this clonotype. The CDR3 is CASSRGTSRYNEQFF. CDR3 in DNA: TGTGCCAGCAGCCGCGGGACGTCACGGTACAATGAGCAGTTCTTC. The chain is built from TRBV11-2 and TRBJ2-1; perhaps TRBD2 as D (6 bases). This CDR3 is 15 amino acids long. CDR1 and CDR2 (germline): SGHAT, FQNNGV. V lost 5 bases and J 4 bases, leaving 15 bases between the germline ends.

The chain links TRBV5-1 to TRBJ2-7; D could derive from TRBD1 or TRBD2 (6 bases each). This CDR3 is built from 17 residues. CDR1 SGHRS and CDR2 YFSETQ come from the germline V gene. V was shortened by 2 bases and J by 3 bases, with 21 bases between the two germline ends. The CDR3 DNA sequence: TGCGCCAGCAGCTTACACCCAGGCGGGACATCTGGCTACGAGCAGTACTTC. This codes for CASSLHPGGTSGYEQYF.

This clonotype has only a few counts. The rearrangement links TRBV7-8 to TRBJ2-2; a possible D gene is TRBD1 (5 bases). Per the germline V gene, CDR1 is SGHVS and CDR2 is FQNEAQ. Trimming took off 6 bases at V and 2 bases at J, with 13 bases between the two ends. CDR3 length: 15 amino acids. CDR3 DNA: TGTGCCAGCAGGGTGGGGCGAGTAAACACCGGGGAGCTGTTTTTT. It translates to CASRVGRVNTGELFF. Complete variable domain (other parts from reference TRBV7-8 and TRBJ2-2): GAGVSQSPRYKVAKRGQDVALRCDPISGHVSLFWYQQALGQGPEFLTYFQNEAQLDKSGLPSDRFFAERPEGSVSTLKIQRTQQEDSAVYLCASRVGRVNTGELFFGEGSRLTVL.

This clonotype was recorded a few times. The V gene is TRBV4-3, the J gene TRBJ1-2; perhaps TRBD1 as D (6 bases). Trimming took off 0 bases at V and 7 bases at J, with 18 bases between the two ends. Looked up from germline, CDR1 is LGHNA and CDR2 is YSLEER. The CDR3 loop spans 16 amino acids. CDR3 nucleotides: TGCGCCAGCAGCCAAGATTTTCGGACAGAAGACCGTGGCTACACCTTC. Protein: CASSQDFRTEDRGYTF.

The sample holds a few counts of this clonotype. The chain couples TRBV6-2 or TRBV6-3 to TRBJ1-5; D is uncertain. The CDR3 length is 14 residues. Germline assignment: CDR1 MNHEY and CDR2 SVGEGT. Trimming cost V 2 bases and J 7 bases, with 12 bases left between them. The CDR3 DNA follows: TGTGCCAGCAGTTACCTCGGGGAAGGACAGCCCCAGCATTTT. Translating gives CASSYLGEGQPQHF.

The CDR3 loop reads CASSQMRAPGETQYF. The CDR3 coding sequence is TGCGCCAGCAGCCAGATGAGGGCCCCTGGAGAGACCCAGTACTTC. The chain joins TRBV10-2 to TRBJ2-5, with D possibly being TRBD2 (5 bases). The V and J ends lost 6 bases and 4 bases respectively, with 18 bases between them. CDR1 WSHSY and CDR2 SAAADI come from the germline V gene. The CDR3 totals 15 residues.

This clonotype was seen a single time. V is TRBV10-3 and J is TRBJ2-1, with 8 positions matching TRBD2. The CDR3 runs 14 residues. V shed 3 bases, J shed 4 bases, and the junction held 2 bases outside the gene matches. Germline V gives CDR1 ENHRY, CDR2 SYGVKD. CDR3 sequence: CAISDRGGYNEQFF. The CDR3 bases are TGTGCCATCAGTGATCGGGGGGGGTACAATGAGCAGTTCTTC.

In this sample, this clonotype turned up a few times. V gene TRBV7-9 combines with J gene TRBJ2-7; tentatively, D is TRBD2 (6 bases). V was clipped by 2 bases and J by 6 bases, with 14 bases between them. Germline CDR1 is SEHNR and CDR2 is FQNEAQ (reference sequence). This CDR3 comprises 14 residues. This CDR3 reads CASSLIQGGSEQYV. Written as DNA, the CDR3 is TGTGCCAGCAGCTTAATCCAAGGAGGGTCCGAGCAGTACGTC.

This clonotype occurred a few times. The chain couples TRBV4-2 to TRBJ2-5; maybe TRBD2 (5 bases). CDR1 is LGHNA, CDR2 YNFKEQ, per germline. The CDR3 is 13 amino acids. Trimming removed 1 base from V and 6 bases from J, with 9 bases in between. The DNA of the CDR3 is TGTGCCAGCAGCCAAGGAGGGCACAAGACCCAGTACTTC. Encoded protein: CASSQGGHKTQYF.

The genes are TRBV5-1 and TRBJ2-3, with D unclear. Germline V gene sequence: CDR1 SGHRS, CDR2 YFSETQ. V gave up 5 bases and J gave up 2 bases, with 9 bases separating them. The CDR3 is 13 amino acids. For the CDR3, the DNA is TGCGCCAGCAGGTTGCAGCTCACAGATACGCAGTATTTT. It yields the protein CASRLQLTDTQYF.

V is TRBV20-1 and J is TRBJ2-3; 9 bases map to TRBD1. The CDR3 consists of 15 residues. The V gene end was trimmed by 6 bases and the J gene end by 3 bases; junction bases not matched to a gene: 10. Germline loops: CDR1 DFQATT, CDR2 SNEGSKA (reference sequence). CDR3 in amino acids: CSASGRTGETDTQYF. The DNA for the CDR3 is TGCAGTGCCTCTGGAAGGACAGGGGAAACAGATACGCAGTATTTT.